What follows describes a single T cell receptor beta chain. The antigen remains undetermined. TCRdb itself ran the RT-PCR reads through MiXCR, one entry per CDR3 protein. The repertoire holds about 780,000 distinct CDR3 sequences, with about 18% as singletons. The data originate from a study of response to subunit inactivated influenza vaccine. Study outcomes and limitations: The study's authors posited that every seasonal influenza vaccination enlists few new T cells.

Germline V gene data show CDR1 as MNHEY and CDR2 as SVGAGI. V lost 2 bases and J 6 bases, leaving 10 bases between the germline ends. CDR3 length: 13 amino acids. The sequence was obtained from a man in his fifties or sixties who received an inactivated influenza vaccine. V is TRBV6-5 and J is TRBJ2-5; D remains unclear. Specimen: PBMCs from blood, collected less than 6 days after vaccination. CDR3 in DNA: TGTGCCAGCAGTTACGGGGTTTTGCAGACCCAGTACTTC. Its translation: CASSYGVLQTQYF.